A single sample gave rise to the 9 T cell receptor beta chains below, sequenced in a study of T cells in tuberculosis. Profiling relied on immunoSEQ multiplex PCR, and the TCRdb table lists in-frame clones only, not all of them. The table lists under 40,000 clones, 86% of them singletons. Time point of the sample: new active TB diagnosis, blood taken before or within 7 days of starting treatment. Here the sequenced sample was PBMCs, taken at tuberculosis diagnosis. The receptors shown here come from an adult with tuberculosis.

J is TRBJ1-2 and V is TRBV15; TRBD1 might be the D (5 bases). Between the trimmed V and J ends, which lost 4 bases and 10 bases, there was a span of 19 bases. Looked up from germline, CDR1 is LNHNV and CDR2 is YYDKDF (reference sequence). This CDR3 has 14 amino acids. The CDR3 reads CATSIRSQGFDYTF. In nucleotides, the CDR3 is TGTGCCACCAGCATTAGAAGTCAGGGATTTGACTACACCTTC.

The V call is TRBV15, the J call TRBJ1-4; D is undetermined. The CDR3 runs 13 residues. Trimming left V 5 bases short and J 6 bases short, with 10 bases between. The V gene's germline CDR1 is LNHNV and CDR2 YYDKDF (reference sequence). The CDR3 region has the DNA TGTGCCACCAGCTCCCCCTTAGATGAAAAACTGTTTTTT. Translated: CATSSPLDEKLFF.

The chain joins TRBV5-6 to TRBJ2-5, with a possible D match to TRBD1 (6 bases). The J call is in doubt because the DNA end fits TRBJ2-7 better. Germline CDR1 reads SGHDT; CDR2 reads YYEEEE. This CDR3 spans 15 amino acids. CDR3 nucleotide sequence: TGTGCCAGCAGCTTGGCCTTTGACAGGACCTACGAGCAGTACTTC. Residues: CASSLAFDRTYEQYF.

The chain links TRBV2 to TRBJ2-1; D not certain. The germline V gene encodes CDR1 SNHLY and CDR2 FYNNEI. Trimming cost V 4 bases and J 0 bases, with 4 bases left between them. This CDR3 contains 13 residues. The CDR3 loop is CASSGSSYNEQFF. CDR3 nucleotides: TGTGCCAGCAGTGGGAGCTCCTACAATGAGCAGTTCTTC.

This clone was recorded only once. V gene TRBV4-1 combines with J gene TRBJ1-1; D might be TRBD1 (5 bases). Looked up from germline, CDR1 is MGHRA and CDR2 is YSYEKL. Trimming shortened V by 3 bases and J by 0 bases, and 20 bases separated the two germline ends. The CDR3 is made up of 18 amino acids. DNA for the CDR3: TGCGCCAGCAGCCAGGCCGATCTTCCGGGGGAGGTGAACACTGAAGCTTTCTTT. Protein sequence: CASSQADLPGEVNTEAFF.

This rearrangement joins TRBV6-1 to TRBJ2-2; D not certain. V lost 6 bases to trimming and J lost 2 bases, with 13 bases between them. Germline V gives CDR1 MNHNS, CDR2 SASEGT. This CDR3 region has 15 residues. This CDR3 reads CASSPLMRNTGELFF. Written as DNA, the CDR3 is TGTGCCAGCAGCCCCTTAATGAGAAACACCGGGGAGCTGTTTTTT.

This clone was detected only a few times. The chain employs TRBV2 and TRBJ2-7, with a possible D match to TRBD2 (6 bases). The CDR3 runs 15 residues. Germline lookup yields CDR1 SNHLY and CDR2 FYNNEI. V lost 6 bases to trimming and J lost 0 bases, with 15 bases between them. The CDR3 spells CASRVGTPGSYEQYF. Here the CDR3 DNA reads TGTGCCAGCAGGGTCGGGACTCCTGGCTCCTACGAGCAGTACTTC. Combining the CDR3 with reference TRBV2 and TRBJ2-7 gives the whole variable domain EPEVTQTPSHQVTQMGQEVILRCVPISNHLYFYWYRQILGQKVEFLVSFYNNEISEKSEIFDDQFSVERPDGSNFTLKIRSTKLEDSAMYFCASRVGTPGSYEQYFGPGTRLTVT.

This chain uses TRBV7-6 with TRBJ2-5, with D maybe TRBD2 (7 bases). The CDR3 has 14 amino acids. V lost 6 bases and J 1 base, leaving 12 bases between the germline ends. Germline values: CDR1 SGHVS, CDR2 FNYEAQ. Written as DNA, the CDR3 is TGTGCCAGCAGTAGAAGGGGGGGCCAAGAGACCCAGTACTTC. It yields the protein CASSRRGGQETQYF.

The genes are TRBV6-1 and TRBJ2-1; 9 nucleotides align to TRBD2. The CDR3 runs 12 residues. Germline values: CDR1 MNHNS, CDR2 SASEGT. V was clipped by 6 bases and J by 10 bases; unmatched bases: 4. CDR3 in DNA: TGTGCCAGCAGGGGACTAGCTCTAGAGCAGTTCTTC. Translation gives CASRGLALEQFF.